Listed here are 6 T cell receptor beta chains from one sample, sequenced in a study of molecular identifiers for immune sequencing clone quantification. MiXCR, run by TCRdb on the PCR reads, gives a single entry per CDR3 protein. The sample lists about 330,000 distinct CDR3 sequences; roughly a quarter were seen once. Sequencing was done on a sample of naive CD8+ T cells from blood, with Jurkat cell RNA spiked in. Subset noted: FACS-sorted CD8+CD4-CCR7+CD45RA+ naive T cells. All receptors derive from a human donor in good health. Some libraries in this study had Jurkat cell RNA spiked in.

With regard to this clonotype: A much larger clone differs from this one at a single base, so this may be a read error. V gene TRBV7-6 combines with J gene TRBJ2-6, with 9 bases aligning to TRBD1. V lost 8 bases, J lost 0 bases, and 5 bases stayed unmatched. Looked up from germline, CDR1 is SGHVS and CDR2 is FNYEAQ. The length of the CDR3 is 16 residues. CDR3 coding DNA: TGTGCCAGCGGCGGGACAGGGAGCTCTGGGGCCAACGTCCTGACTTTC. This sequence encodes CASGGTGSSGANVLTF.

This clonotype was seen repeatedly, ten times or more. The chain couples TRBV4-3 to TRBJ1-5; possible D gene TRBD1, 6 bases. Germline V CDR1 and CDR2: LGHNA, YSLEER. The CDR3 runs 14 residues. Trimming stripped 2 bases from V and 5 bases from J, with 10 bases between. This chain's CDR3 is CASSQNRDYQPQHF. The CDR3 coding sequence is TGCGCCAGCAGCCAAAACAGGGACTATCAGCCCCAGCATTTT.

The chain combines TRBV7-9 with TRBJ2-2, with TRBD1 as a possible D gene (6 bases). With 1 base removed from V and 2 bases from J, the gap between germline ends came to 14 bases. This CDR3 comprises 17 residues. CDR1 is SEHNR and CDR2 is FQNEAQ in the germline V gene (reference sequence). CDR3 DNA: TGTGCCAGCAGCTTAGTGGGGGCTACTCGAAACACCGGGGAGCTGTTTTTT. Translated: CASSLVGATRNTGELFF.

Only a few counts were recorded for this clonotype. This sequence joins TRBV10-2 and TRBJ2-5; D may be TRBD2 (7 bases). In germline, CDR1 is WSHSY, CDR2 SAAADI. The V and J ends lost 8 bases and 7 bases respectively, with 17 bases between them. The CDR3 totals 13 residues. As DNA, the CDR3 is TGCGCCAGCTCGACGGGGGGCCTAGCGACCCAGTACTTC. This encodes CASSTGGLATQYF.

A remark on this clonotype: The junction departs from germline at one end; a sequencing error may be responsible. This chain links TRBV19 with TRBJ1-1; 7 positions match TRBD1. Per germline, CDR1 LNHDA and CDR2 SQIVND (reference sequence). The CDR3 is 19 residues long. CDR3 DNA sequence: TGTGCCAGTAGTACCGAACATCACAGGGGTTCTCCCAAAGGCACTGTAGCTTTCTTT. Protein: CASSTEHHRGSPKGTVAFF.

As concerns this clonotype: A much larger clone lies one base from this, so it may be a read error. This sequence joins TRBV21-1 and TRBJ2-2; no check of the table's D call, TRBD2, against the DNA was made. TRBV21-1 is a pseudogene segment. The CDR3 extends over 17 amino acids. CDR3 in DNA: TGTGCCAGCAGAAAAGAGGGGGCTCCCGGGACTCCCGGGGAGCTGTTTTTT. Translated, it gives CASRKEGAPGTPGELFF.